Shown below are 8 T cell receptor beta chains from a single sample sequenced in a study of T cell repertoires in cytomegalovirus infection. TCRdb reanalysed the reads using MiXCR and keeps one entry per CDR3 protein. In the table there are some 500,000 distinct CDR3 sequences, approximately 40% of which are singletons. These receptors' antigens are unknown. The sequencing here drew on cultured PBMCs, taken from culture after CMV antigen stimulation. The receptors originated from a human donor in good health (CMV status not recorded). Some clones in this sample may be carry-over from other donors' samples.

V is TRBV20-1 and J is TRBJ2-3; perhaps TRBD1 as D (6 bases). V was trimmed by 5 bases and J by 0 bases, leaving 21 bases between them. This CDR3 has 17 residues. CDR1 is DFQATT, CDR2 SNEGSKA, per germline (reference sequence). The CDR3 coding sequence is TGCAGTGCTCCCCTACTAGGTAAAGGGGGAAGCACAGATACGCAGTATTTT. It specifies CSAPLLGKGGSTDTQYF.

The CDR3 nucleotides read TGTGCCAGCAGCCCAGGATCCGGCGGCGAAAAACTGTTTTTT. The encoded protein is CASSPGSGGEKLFF. This chain uses TRBV7-9 with TRBJ1-4; D gene uncertain. V was shortened by 5 bases and J by 8 bases, with 15 bases between the two germline ends. The CDR3 covers 14 residues. The germline V gene has CDR1 SEHNR and CDR2 FQNEAQ (reference sequence).

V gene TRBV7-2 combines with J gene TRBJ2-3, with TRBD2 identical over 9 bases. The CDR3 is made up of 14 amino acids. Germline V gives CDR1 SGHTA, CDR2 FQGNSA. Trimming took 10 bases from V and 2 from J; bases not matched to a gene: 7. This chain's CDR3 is CATTPSGATDTQYF. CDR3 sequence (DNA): TGTGCCACCACCCCTAGCGGGGCCACAGATACGCAGTATTTT. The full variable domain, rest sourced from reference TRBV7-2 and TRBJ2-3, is GAGVSQSPSNKVTEKGKDVELRCDPISGHTALYWYRQSLGQGLEFLIYFQGNSAPDKSGLPSDRFSAERTGGSVSTLTIQRTQQEDSAVYLCATTPSGATDTQYFGPGTRLTVL.

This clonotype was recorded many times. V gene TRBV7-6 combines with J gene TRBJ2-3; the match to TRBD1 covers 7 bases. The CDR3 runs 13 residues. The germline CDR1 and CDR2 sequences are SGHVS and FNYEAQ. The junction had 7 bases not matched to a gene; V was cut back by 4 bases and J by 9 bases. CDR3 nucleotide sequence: TGTGCCAGCAGCTCGCCGGACAGGCTAACGCAGTATTTT. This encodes CASSSPDRLTQYF.

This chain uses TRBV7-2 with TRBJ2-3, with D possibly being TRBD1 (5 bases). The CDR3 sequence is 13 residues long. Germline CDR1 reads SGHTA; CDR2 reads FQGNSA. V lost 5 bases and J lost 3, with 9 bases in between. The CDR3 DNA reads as TGTGCCAGCAGCGCCGACAGTACAGATACGCAGTATTTT. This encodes CASSADSTDTQYF.

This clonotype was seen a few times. The CDR3 protein is CASSLDGQGVTEAFF. CDR3 coding DNA: TGTGCCAGCAGCTTAGATGGACAGGGGGTCACTGAAGCTTTCTTT. The chain links TRBV7-4 to TRBJ1-1; TRBD1 matches at 10 bases. The CDR3 length is 15 residues. Germline loops: CDR1 SGHVT, CDR2 SQSDAQ. The trim removed 1 base at V and 4 bases at J, leaving 3 bases unmatched. Combining the CDR3 with reference TRBV7-4 and TRBJ1-1 gives the whole variable domain GAGVSQSPRYKVAKRGRDVALRCDSISGHVTLYWYRQTLGQGSEVLTYSQSDAQRDKSGRPSGRFSAERPERSVSTLKIQRTEQGDSAVYLCASSLDGQGVTEAFFGQGTRLTVV.

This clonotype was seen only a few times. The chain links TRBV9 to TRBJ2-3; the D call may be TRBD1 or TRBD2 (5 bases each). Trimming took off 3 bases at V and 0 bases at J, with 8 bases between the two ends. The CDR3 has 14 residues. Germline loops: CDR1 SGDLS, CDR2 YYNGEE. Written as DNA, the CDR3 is TGTGCCAGCAGCGCGGGACCAAGCACAGATACGCAGTATTTT. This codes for CASSAGPSTDTQYF.

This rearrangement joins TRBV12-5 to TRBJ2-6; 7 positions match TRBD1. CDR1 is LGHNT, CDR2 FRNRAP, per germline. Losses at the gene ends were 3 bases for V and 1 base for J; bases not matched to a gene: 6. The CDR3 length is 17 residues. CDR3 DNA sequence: TGTGCTAGTGGTTTCGGGACAGTACCTTCTGGGGCCAACGTCCTGACTTTC. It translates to CASGFGTVPSGANVLTF.